Below are 23 T cell receptor beta chains sequenced from a single sample in a study of response to subunit inactivated influenza vaccine (dated by TCRdb to 2016 to 2019). The library was made by RT-PCR. Sequencing was carried out with an Illumina HiSeq 2500. Using fastp trimming at Q25 and MiXCR clonotype assembly, TCRdb reanalyzed the public sequencing data and kept in-frame beta chains. All rows with the same CDR3 protein become a single entry with the most common DNA and genes. The sample table shows roughly 700,000 distinct CDR3 sequences, and approximately 15% are seen once. Around 6.5% of the sample goes to the ten largest clones. The specimen was PBMCs from blood, collected around 15 days before vaccination. These receptors were taken from a man aged 45-65 years who received an inactivated influenza vaccine. Donor details come from another sample of the same person, matched by shared clones.

This clonotype turned up a few times. The chain recombines TRBV9 with TRBJ2-2; 9 nucleotides agree with TRBD1. The germline V gene encodes CDR1 SGDLS and CDR2 YYNGEE. Trimming removed 3 bases from V and 6 bases from J; junction bases left unmatched: 9. The CDR3 covers 16 residues. The CDR3 DNA is TGTGCCAGCAGCGCAACAGGGGGCTCAGGACCCGGGGAGCTGTTTTTT. Protein: CASSATGGSGPGELFF.

The chain is built from TRBV18 and TRBJ2-7; 8 bases line up with TRBD1. There are 15 residues in the CDR3. From germline, CDR1 is KGHSH and CDR2 LQKENI. The ends lost 4 bases at V and 2 bases at J; junction bases unmatched: 7. In nucleotides, the CDR3 is TGTGCCAGCTCACAGGGGACAGGCCTTGCCTACGAGCAGTACTTC. This gives the protein CASSQGTGLAYEQYF.

This clonotype was counted many times. Written as DNA, the CDR3 is TGTGCCAGCAGTCTCAACTGGGGAGAGACCCAGTACTTC. Residues: CASSLNWGETQYF. The V gene is TRBV7-2, the J gene TRBJ2-5; the D is unclear. The V gene's germline CDR1 is SGHTA and CDR2 FQGNSA. V lost 6 bases to trimming and J lost 4 bases, with 12 bases between them. The CDR3 length is 13 residues.

The table lists this clonotype with many counts. The rearrangement uses TRBV7-2 and TRBJ2-7, with D perhaps assigned TRBD1 or TRBD2 (6 bases each). Per the germline V gene, CDR1 is SGHTA and CDR2 is FQGNSA. The CDR3 length is 13 residues. Trimming pared 5 bases from V and 5 bases from J, leaving 13 bases between. CDR3 nucleotide sequence: TGTGCCAGCAGCCCCCAAAGGGGGGACGAGCAGTACTTC. It codes for CASSPQRGDEQYF.

The table lists this clonotype with a few counts. This rearrangement joins TRBV20-1 to TRBJ2-2; 8 bases fit TRBD2. Looked up from germline, CDR1 is DFQATT and CDR2 is SNEGSKA (reference sequence). This CDR3 has 17 amino acids. V lost 3 bases, J lost 0 bases, and 9 bases stayed unmatched. CDR3 nucleotide sequence: TGCAGTGCTAGTGAGAGATTTAGCGGGACGAACACCGGGGAGCTGTTTTTT. Translation: CSASERFSGTNTGELFF.

This clonotype was seen only a few times. The chain joins TRBV6-2 or TRBV6-3 to TRBJ1-1, with a possible D match to TRBD1 (6 bases). Germline V CDR1 and CDR2: MNHEY, SVGEGT. CDR3 length: 16 amino acids. Trimming took off 2 bases at V and 0 bases at J, with 13 bases between the two ends. The CDR3 spells CASSYARGQLNTEAFF. The CDR3 DNA sequence: TGTGCCAGCAGTTACGCCCGAGGACAGCTGAACACTGAAGCTTTCTTT.

The rearrangement uses TRBV13 and TRBJ2-5; 8 nucleotides agree with TRBD1. Per the germline V gene, CDR1 is PRHDT and CDR2 is FYEKMQ (reference sequence). Losses at the gene ends were 5 bases for V and 2 bases for J; bases not matched to a gene: 7. The CDR3 sequence is 15 residues long. The DNA for the CDR3 is TGTGCCAGCAGCGATCCGGGACAGGTGCAAGAGACCCAGTACTTC. It specifies CASSDPGQVQETQYF. Supplemented by reference TRBV13 and TRBJ2-5, the full variable domain reads AAGVIQSPRHLIKEKRETATLKCYPIPRHDTVYWYQQGPGQDPQFLISFYEKMQSDKGSIPDRFSAQQFSDYHSELNMSSLELGDSALYFCASSDPGQVQETQYFGPGTRLLVL.

The V gene is TRBV7-8, the J gene TRBJ1-6; D call uncertain. Germline V CDR1 and CDR2: SGHVS, FQNEAQ. Trimming pared 1 base from V and 7 bases from J, leaving 8 bases between. The CDR3 covers 14 residues. This CDR3 reads CASSLERMNSPLHF. CDR3 nucleotides: TGTGCCAGCAGCTTAGAGAGGATGAATTCACCCCTCCACTTT. The complete variable domain, with remaining parts taken from reference TRBV7-8 and TRBJ1-6, reads GAGVSQSPRYKVAKRGQDVALRCDPISGHVSLFWYQQALGQGPEFLTYFQNEAQLDKSGLPSDRFFAERPEGSVSTLKIQRTQQEDSAVYLCASSLERMNSPLHFGNGTRLTVT.

The chain uses TRBV18 and TRBJ1-5, with D unclear. This CDR3 has 13 amino acids. The V and J ends lost 6 bases and 5 bases respectively, with 11 bases between them. Germline CDR1 is KGHSH and CDR2 is LQKENI. Written as DNA, the CDR3 is TGTGCCAGCTCCCCCACCCGGGATCAGCCCCAGCATTTT. It translates to CASSPTRDQPQHF.

V and J are TRBV3-1 and TRBJ2-7; 13 bases match TRBD2. This CDR3 comprises 18 residues. From germline, CDR1 is LGHDT and CDR2 YNNKEL (reference sequence). Trimming at V came to 3 bases and at J to 7 bases, leaving 15 bases not matched to a gene. The CDR3 sequence is CASSQSYPTSGRGREQYF. CDR3 nucleotides: TGTGCCAGCAGCCAGTCCTACCCCACTAGCGGGAGGGGAAGGGAGCAGTACTTC.

This clonotype was counted at least ten times. This rearrangement joins TRBV4-1 to TRBJ1-1, with D perhaps TRBD1 (5 bases). The CDR3 is 14 amino acids. Germline V gene data show CDR1 as MGHRA and CDR2 as YSYEKL. V was pared by 5 bases and J by 4 bases, with 14 bases between. CDR3 in amino acids: CASSAQTGVTEAFF. As DNA, the CDR3 is TGCGCCAGCAGCGCCCAAACGGGGGTCACTGAAGCTTTCTTT.

The table lists this clonotype with a few counts. The V call is TRBV10-3, the J call TRBJ2-3; D gene uncertain. This CDR3 spans 11 amino acids. Germline CDR1 ENHRY, CDR2 SYGVKD. V lost 6 bases to trimming and J lost 2 bases, with 3 bases between them. Written as DNA, the CDR3 is TGTGCCATCAGGTACACAGATACGCAGTATTTT. Amino acids: CAIRYTDTQYF.

This rearrangement joins TRBV28 to TRBJ2-5, with D perhaps being TRBD1 or TRBD2 (6 bases each). With 8 bases removed from V and 0 bases from J, the gap between germline ends came to 19 bases. The CDR3 consists of 16 residues. The germline gives CDR1 MDHEN, CDR2 SYDVKM. The CDR3 nucleotides read TGTGCCAGCCTCCCGGGGGCAGGAGCGTACCAAGAGACCCAGTACTTC. Amino acid sequence: CASLPGAGAYQETQYF.

This clonotype was counted once. The V call is TRBV9, the J call TRBJ2-5, with 16 bases that match TRBD2. Germline trimming cut 3 bases from V and 4 bases from J; bases unmatched to any gene: 15. The CDR3 is 20 amino acids. Germline V gene lookup returns CDR1 SGDLS and CDR2 YYNGEE. Here the CDR3 reads CASSGETRVGLAGGVETQYF. For the CDR3, the DNA is TGTGCCAGCAGCGGAGAGACCAGGGTGGGACTAGCGGGAGGGGTAGAGACCCAGTACTTC.

This clonotype was picked up many times. This chain links TRBV20-1 with TRBJ1-1; D unresolved. This CDR3 is built from 12 residues. Trimming cost V 3 bases and J 5 bases, with 10 bases left between them. Germline CDR1 is DFQATT and CDR2 is SNEGSKA (reference sequence). The CDR3 spells CSARDLGTEAFF. In DNA form, the CDR3 reads TGCAGTGCTAGGGACCTGGGGACTGAAGCTTTCTTT.

This clonotype was detected only a few times. The V gene is TRBV6-2 or TRBV6-3, the J gene TRBJ2-1; 13 nucleotides line up with TRBD2. Trimming removed 6 bases from V and 0 bases from J; junction bases left unmatched: 8. There are 18 residues in the CDR3. CDR1 MNHEY and CDR2 SVGEGT come from the germline V gene. The CDR3, as DNA: TGTGCCAGCAGCACACTAGCGGGAGGGTGGACCTCCTACAATGAGCAGTTCTTC. Encoded protein: CASSTLAGGWTSYNEQFF.

This clonotype was seen repeatedly, ten times or more. V is TRBV7-2 and J is TRBJ2-7; tentative D call: TRBD1 (6 bases). Germline V gives CDR1 SGHTA, CDR2 FQGNSA. The CDR3 is made up of 15 amino acids. Trimming removed 0 bases at V and 2 bases at J, with 11 bases between. CDR3 nucleotides: TGTGCCAGCAGCTTAGCCCACAGGGAACCCTACGAGCAGTACTTC. This translates into CASSLAHREPYEQYF.

The V and J genes are TRBV4-1 and TRBJ2-3; D is unclear. Germline values: CDR1 MGHRA, CDR2 YSYEKL. Trimming took off 3 bases at V and 1 base at J, with 8 bases between the two ends. The length of the CDR3 is 14 residues. CDR3 in DNA: TGCGCCAGCAGCCAGAACTTACGCACAGATACGCAGTATTTT. It codes for CASSQNLRTDTQYF.

This rearrangement joins TRBV5-1 to TRBJ2-5, with 8 positions matching TRBD2. This CDR3 spans 14 amino acids. Losses at the gene ends were 6 bases for V and 2 bases for J; bases not matched to a gene: 6. CDR1 is SGHRS and CDR2 is YFSETQ in the germline V gene. The CDR3 DNA reads as TGCGCCAGCATGGGACTAGGTGCTCAAGAGACCCAGTACTTC. Its protein product is CASMGLGAQETQYF.

This clonotype came up a few times. V usage is TRBV7-9 and J usage is TRBJ2-5, with D possibly being TRBD2 (5 bases). Germline values: CDR1 SEHNR, CDR2 FQNEAQ (reference sequence). Between the trimmed V and J ends, which lost 0 bases and 1 base, there was a span of 6 bases. This CDR3 has 14 amino acids. CDR3 coding DNA: TGTGCCAGCAGCTTAGCAGGACTCCAAGAGACCCAGTACTTC. Its protein product is CASSLAGLQETQYF.

There are a few counts of this clonotype. The CDR3 DNA follows: TGTGCCAGCAGTGTTGCCGAGAACTATGGCTACACCTTC. Residues: CASSVAENYGYTF. The chain uses TRBV2 and TRBJ1-2, with D uncertain. The CDR3 runs to 13 residues. The germline V gene encodes CDR1 SNHLY and CDR2 FYNNEI. V gave up 4 bases and J gave up 2 bases, with 8 bases separating them.

This clonotype was counted only a few times. The chain joins TRBV20-1 to TRBJ2-3; weak D call: TRBD1 (6 bases). Germline V gives CDR1 DFQATT, CDR2 SNEGSKA (reference sequence). The ends were cut back, 2 bases at V and 2 bases at J, with 23 bases in the middle. The CDR3 loop spans 18 amino acids. The CDR3 loop is CSARTPGTPTEYTDTQYF. The CDR3 DNA reads as TGCAGTGCTAGAACCCCCGGGACACCCACGGAGTACACAGATACGCAGTATTTT.

This clonotype has only one observation. J is TRBJ2-3 and V is TRBV2, with D hard to call. The germline gives CDR1 SNHLY, CDR2 FYNNEI. This CDR3 is built from 16 residues. V lost 1 base to trimming and J lost 0 bases, with 11 bases between them. DNA for the CDR3: TGTGCCAGCAGTGAAGTGGGATTCCCTAGCACAGATACGCAGTATTTT. This encodes CASSEVGFPSTDTQYF.